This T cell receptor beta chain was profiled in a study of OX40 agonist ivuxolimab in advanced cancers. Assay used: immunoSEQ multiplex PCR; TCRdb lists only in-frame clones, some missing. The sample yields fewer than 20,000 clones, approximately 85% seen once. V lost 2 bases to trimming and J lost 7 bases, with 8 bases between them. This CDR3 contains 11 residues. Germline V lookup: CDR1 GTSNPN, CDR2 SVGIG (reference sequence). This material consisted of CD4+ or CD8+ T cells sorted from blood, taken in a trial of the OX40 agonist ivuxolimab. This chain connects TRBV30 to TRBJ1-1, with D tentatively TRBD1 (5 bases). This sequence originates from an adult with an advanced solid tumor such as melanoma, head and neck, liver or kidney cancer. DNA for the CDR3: TGTGCCTGGAGTAGGGGCCTTGAAGCTTTCTTT. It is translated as CAWSRGLEAFF.